This paragraph covers one TCR beta chain sequence. This sample is drawn from a study of liver allograft versus peripheral blood T cells. Turning to the study itself: Comparing T cell receptor repertoires in transplanted livers with those in recipients' peripheral blood was part of the design.

In TCRdb, the reads were re-called with MiXCR into one record per CDR3 protein. The sample includes fewer than 15,000 distinct CDR3 sequences, approximately 17% of them seen just once. From germline, CDR1 is DFQATT and CDR2 SNEGSKA (reference sequence). With 0 bases removed from V and 3 bases from J, the gap between germline ends came to 8 bases. The CDR3 covers 13 residues. This TCR derives from a human patient who had a liver transplant. The graft donor may account for some of the T cells. The chain couples TRBV20-1 to TRBJ1-1, with unresolved D. CDR3 in DNA: TGCAGTGCTAGAGATGTGGAATACACTGAAGCTTTCTTT. It encodes CSARDVEYTEAFF.